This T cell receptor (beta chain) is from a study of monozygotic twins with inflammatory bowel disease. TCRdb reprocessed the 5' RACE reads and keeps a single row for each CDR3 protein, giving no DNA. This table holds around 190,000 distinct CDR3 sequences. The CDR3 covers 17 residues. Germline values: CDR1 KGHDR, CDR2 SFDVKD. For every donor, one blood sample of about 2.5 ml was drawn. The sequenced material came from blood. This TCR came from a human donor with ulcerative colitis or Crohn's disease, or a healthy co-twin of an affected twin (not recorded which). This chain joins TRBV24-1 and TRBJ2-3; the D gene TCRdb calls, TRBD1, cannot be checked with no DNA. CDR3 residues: CATSDPPGQGGPDTQYF.